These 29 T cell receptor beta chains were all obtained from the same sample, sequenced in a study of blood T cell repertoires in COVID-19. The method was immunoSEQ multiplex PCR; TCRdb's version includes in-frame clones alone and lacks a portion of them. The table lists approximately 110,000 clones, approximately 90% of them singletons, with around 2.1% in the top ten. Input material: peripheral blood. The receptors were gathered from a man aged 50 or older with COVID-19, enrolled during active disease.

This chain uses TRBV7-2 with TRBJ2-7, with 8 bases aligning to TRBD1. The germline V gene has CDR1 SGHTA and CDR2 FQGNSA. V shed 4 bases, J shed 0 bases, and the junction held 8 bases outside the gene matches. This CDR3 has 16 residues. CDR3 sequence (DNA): TGTGCCAGCAGCTACCCGGGACAGGATCCCTCCTACGAGCAGTACTTC. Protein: CASSYPGQDPSYEQYF.

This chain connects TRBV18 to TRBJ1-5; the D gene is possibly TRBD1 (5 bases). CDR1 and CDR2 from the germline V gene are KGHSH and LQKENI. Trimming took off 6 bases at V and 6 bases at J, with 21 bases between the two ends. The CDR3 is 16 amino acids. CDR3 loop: CASSPNLGGGSQPQHF. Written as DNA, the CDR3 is TGTGCCAGCTCCCCCAATCTTGGCGGGGGGAGTCAGCCCCAGCATTTT.

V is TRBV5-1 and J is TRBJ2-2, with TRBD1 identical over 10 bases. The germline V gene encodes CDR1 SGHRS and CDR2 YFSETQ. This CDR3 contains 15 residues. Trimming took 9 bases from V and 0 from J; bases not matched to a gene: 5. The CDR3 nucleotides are TGCGCCACCGGGACAGGGGCCACGAACACCGGGGAGCTGTTTTTT. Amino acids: CATGTGATNTGELFF. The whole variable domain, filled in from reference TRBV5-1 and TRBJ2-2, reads KAGVTQTPRYLIKTRGQQVTLSCSPISGHRSVSWYQQTPGQGLQFLFEYFSETQRNKGNFPGRFSGRQFSNSRSEMNVSTLELGDSALYLCATGTGATNTGELFFGEGSRLTVL.

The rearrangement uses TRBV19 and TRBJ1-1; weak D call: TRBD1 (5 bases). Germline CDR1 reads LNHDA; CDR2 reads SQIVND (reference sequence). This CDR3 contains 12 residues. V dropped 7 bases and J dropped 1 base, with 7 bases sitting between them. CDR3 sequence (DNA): TGTGCCAGTAACCAGGGGAACACTGAAGCTTTCTTT. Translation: CASNQGNTEAFF. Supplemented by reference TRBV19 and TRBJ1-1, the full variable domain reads DGGITQSPKYLFRKEGQNVTLSCEQNLNHDAMYWYRQDPGQGLRLIYYSQIVNDFQKGDIAEGYSVSREKKESFPLTVTSAQKNPTAFYLCASNQGNTEAFFGQGTRLTVV.

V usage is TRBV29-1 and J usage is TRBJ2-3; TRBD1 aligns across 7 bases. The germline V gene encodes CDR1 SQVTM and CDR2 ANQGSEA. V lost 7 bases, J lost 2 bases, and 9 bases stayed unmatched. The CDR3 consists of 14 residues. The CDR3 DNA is TGCAGCGGACAAACCGGGACAGACACAGATACGCAGTATTTT. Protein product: CSGQTGTDTDTQYF.

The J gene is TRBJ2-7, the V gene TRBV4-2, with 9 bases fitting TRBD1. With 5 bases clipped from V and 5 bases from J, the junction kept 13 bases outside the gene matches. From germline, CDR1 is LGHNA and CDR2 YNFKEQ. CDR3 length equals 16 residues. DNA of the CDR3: TGTGCCAGCAGCAAAAAGGGGACAGGGTCGACCCACGAGCAGTACTTC. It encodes CASSKKGTGSTHEQYF.

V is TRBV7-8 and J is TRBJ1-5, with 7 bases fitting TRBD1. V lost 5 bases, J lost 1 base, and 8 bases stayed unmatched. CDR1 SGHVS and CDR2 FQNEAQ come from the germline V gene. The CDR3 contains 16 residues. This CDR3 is CASSLDPQGSNQPQHF. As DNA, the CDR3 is TGTGCCAGCAGCCTAGACCCACAGGGGAGCAATCAGCCCCAGCATTTT.

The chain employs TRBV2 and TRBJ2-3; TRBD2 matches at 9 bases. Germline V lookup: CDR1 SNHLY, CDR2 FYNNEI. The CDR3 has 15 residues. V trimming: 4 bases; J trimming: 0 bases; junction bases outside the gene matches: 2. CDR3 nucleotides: TGTGCCAGCAGTGGCCTAGCGGGGAGCACAGATACGCAGTATTTT. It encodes CASSGLAGSTDTQYF.

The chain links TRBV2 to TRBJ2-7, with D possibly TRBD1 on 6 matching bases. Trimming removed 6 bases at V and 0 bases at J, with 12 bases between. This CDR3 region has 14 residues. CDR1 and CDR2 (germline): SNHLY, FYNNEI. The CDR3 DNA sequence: TGTGCCAGCAGCGCCGACAGGAACTCCTACGAGCAGTACTTC. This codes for CASSADRNSYEQYF.

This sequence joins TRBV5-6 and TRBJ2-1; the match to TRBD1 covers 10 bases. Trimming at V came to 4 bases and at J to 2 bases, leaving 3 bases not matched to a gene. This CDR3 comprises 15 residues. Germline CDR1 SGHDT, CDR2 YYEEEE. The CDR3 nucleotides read TGTGCCAGCAGCGATGGGACAGGGGCCTACAATGAGCAGTTCTTC. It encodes CASSDGTGAYNEQFF.

Here the CDR3 DNA reads TGTGCCAGCAGCCCCCCAGGTCAAGATTTCGCTGAAGCTTTCTTT. Protein sequence: CASSPPGQDFAEAFF. This chain joins TRBV5-4 and TRBJ1-1; the D is unclear. Germline-derived CDR1 and CDR2 are SGHNT and YYREEE (reference sequence). The ends were cut back, 4 bases at V and 6 bases at J, with 19 bases in the middle. The CDR3 consists of 15 residues.

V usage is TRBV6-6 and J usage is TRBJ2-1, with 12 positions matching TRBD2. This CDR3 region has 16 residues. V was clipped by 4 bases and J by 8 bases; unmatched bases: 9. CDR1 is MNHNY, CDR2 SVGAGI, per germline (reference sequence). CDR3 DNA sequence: TGTGCCAGCAGTTCCCGCTCTAGCGGGAGGGGCGATGAGCAGTTCTTC. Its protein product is CASSSRSSGRGDEQFF.

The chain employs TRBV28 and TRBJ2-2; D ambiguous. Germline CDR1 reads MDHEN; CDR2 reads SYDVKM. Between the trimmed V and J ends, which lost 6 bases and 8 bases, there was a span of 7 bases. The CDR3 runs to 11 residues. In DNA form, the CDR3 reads TGTGCCAGCAGATCCCCAGGGGAGCTGTTTTTT. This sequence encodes CASRSPGELFF.

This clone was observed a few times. DNA of the CDR3: TGTGCCAGTAGTAGCGAGGGACAGGGCAATCAGCCCCAGCATTTT. Amino acids: CASSSEGQGNQPQHF. The genes are TRBV19 and TRBJ1-5; TRBD1 aligns across 8 bases. The V segment lost 4 bases and the J segment 2 bases; nucleotides outside the gene matches: 4. In germline, CDR1 is LNHDA, CDR2 SQIVND (reference sequence). CDR3 size: 15 residues. Full variable domain (outside the CDR3, taken from reference TRBV19 and TRBJ1-5): DGGITQSPKYLFRKEGQNVTLSCEQNLNHDAMYWYRQDPGQGLRLIYYSQIVNDFQKGDIAEGYSVSREKKESFPLTVTSAQKNPTAFYLCASSSEGQGNQPQHFGDGTRLSIL.

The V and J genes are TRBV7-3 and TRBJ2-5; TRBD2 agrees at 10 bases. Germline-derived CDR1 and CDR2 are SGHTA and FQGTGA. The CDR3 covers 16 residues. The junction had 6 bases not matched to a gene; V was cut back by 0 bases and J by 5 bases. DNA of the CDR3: TGTGCCAGCAGCTTAACGGGAGCGGGAGGGCGCGAGACCCAGTACTTC. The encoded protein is CASSLTGAGGRETQYF.

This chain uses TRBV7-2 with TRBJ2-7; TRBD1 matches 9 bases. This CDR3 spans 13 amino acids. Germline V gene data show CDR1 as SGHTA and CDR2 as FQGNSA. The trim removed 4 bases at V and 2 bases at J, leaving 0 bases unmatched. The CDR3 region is CASSWDRAYEQYF. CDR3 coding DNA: TGTGCCAGCAGCTGGGACAGGGCCTACGAGCAGTACTTC.

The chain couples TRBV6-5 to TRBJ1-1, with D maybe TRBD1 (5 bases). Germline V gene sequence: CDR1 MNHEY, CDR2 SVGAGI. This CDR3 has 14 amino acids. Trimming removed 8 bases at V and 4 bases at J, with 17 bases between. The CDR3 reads CASRLQESVTEAFF. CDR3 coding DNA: TGTGCCAGCCGCCTACAGGAATCGGTCACTGAAGCTTTCTTT.

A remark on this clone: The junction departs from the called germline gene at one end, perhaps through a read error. Here the CDR3 reads CASSQGQNNSPLHF. Here the CDR3 DNA reads TGTGCCAGCAGTCAAGGTCAAAATAATTCACCCCTCCACTTT. The gene calls are TRBV4-2 and TRBJ1-6; the D is unclear. The CDR3 loop spans 14 amino acids. CDR1 LGHNA and CDR2 YNFKEQ come from the germline V gene.

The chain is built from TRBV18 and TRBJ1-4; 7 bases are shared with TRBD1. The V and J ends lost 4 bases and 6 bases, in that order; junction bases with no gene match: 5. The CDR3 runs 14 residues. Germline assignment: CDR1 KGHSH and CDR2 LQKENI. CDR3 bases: TGTGCCAGCTCACTAACAGGGGCCGATGAAAAACTGTTTTTT. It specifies CASSLTGADEKLFF.

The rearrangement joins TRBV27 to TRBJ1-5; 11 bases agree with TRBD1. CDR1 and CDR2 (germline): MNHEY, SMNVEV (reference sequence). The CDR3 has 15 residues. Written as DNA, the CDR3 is TGTGCGGGGACAGGGGGGGAAAAATTTTCTCAGCCCCAGCATTTT. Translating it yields CAGTGGEKFSQPQHF.

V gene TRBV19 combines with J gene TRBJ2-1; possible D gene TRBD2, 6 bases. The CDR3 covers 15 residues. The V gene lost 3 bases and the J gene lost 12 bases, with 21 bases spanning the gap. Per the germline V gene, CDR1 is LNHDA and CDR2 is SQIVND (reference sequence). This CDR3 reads CASSMGGDMLTRQFF. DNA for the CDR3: TGTGCCAGTAGTATGGGGGGAGACATGCTAACCAGGCAGTTCTTC.

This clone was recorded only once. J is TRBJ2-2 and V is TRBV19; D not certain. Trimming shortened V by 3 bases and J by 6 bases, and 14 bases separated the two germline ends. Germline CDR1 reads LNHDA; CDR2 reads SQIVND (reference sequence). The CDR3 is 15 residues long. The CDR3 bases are TGTGCCAGTAGTATCGCCGGGTTGAGTGCCGGGGAGCTGTTTTTT. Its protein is CASSIAGLSAGELFF.

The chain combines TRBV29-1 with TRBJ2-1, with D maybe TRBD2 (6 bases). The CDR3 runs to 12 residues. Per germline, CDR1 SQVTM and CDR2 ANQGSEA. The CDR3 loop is CAGSGPYNEQFF. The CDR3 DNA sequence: TGCGCGGGGAGCGGGCCCTACAATGAGCAGTTCTTC.

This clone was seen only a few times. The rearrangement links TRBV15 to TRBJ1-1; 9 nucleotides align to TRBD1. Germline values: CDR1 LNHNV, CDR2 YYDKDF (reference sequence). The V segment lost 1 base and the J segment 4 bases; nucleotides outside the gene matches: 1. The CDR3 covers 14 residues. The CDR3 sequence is CATSRGTGATEAFF. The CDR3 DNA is TGTGCCACCAGCAGAGGGACAGGGGCCACTGAAGCTTTCTTT.

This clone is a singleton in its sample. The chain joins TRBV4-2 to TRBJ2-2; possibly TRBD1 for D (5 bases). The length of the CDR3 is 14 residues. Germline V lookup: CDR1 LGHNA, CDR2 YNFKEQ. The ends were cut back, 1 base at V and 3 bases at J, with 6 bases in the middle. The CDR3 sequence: CASSQVGDTGELFF. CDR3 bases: TGTGCCAGCAGCCAAGTAGGGGACACCGGGGAGCTGTTTTTT.

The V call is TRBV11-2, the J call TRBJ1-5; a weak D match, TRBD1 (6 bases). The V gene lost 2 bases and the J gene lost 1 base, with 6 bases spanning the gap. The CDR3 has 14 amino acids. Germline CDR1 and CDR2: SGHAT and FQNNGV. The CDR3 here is CASSLTGSNQPQHF. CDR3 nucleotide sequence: TGTGCCAGCAGCTTAACAGGGAGCAATCAGCCCCAGCATTTT.

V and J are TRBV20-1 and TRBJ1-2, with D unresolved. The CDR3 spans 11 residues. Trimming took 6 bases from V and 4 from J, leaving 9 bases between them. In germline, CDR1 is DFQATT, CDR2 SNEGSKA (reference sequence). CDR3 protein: CSATHSYGYTF. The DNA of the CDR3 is TGCAGTGCGACCCACAGCTATGGCTACACCTTC.

The CDR3 DNA is TGTGCCAGTAGCTCCCGACAGGGGGCCCCCCTGGAGACCCAGTACTTC. It translates to CASSSRQGAPLETQYF. The J gene is TRBJ2-5, the V gene TRBV19; 10 bases agree with TRBD1. V trimming: 6 bases; J trimming: 5 bases; junction bases outside the gene matches: 12. Germline V gives CDR1 LNHDA, CDR2 SQIVND (reference sequence). The CDR3 runs to 16 residues.

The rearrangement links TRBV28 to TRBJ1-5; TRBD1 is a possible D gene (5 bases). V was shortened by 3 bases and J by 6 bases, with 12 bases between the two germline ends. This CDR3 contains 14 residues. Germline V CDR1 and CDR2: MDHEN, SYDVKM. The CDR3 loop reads CASSFTGEVQPQHF. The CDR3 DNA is TGTGCCAGCAGTTTCACAGGCGAGGTTCAGCCCCAGCATTTT.